This TCR beta chain was identified during a study of blood T cell repertoires in COVID-19. For the study at large: Samples representing acute and convalescent COVID-19 were sourced from the United States, Italy and Spain. PBMCs, B-cell-depleted T cells, or T cells provided the cDNA or gDNA that made up the material.

As originally analysed: Estimation of nucleated cell counts was performed using reference gene primer amplification. The assay was immunoSEQ multiplex PCR, and TCRdb's table has in-frame clones only and misses some. V and J calls and clone size are copied from that table; D and trimming were computed from the DNA. The data show about 150,000 clones, more than 80% seen once. CDR3 size: 15 residues. The TCR originated in a human donor with acute or convalescent COVID-19. The donor label of this sample is uncertain. Sequenced sample: peripheral blood. The rearrangement joins TRBV1 to TRBJ2-7; the D segment call TRBD2 is taken from the table without a DNA check. TRBV1 corresponds to a pseudogene. In DNA, the CDR3 is TGCACCAGCAGCCAAGCGGGACGGGGGGGGTACGAGCAGTACGTC. Protein: CTSSQAGRGGYEQYV.